This T cell receptor beta chain was recovered during a study of vaccination effects on CD4 cells after COVID-19. Antigen-specific CD4+ T cells were expanded (with viral peptide pools) by the ViraFEST assay ahead of sequencing. When around 10 days of culture had elapsed, CD4+ T cells were isolated. Each person got two doses of an mRNA SARS-CoV-2 vaccine, BNT162b2 or mRNA-1273. Nobody among the vaccine recipients had prior SARS-CoV-2 infection (nucleocapsid antibodies were negative). Each culture well received under 2.5 million PBMC. These cells were then cultured in IMDM with about 9.9 IU/ml IL-2 and roughly 10 ug/ml peptides. The authors replaced half the medium with IL-2 medium on days 3 and 7. General observations from the study: The study, lacking early post-infection timepoints, had few convalescent patients.

V was clipped by 4 bases and J by 5 bases, with 13 bases between them. Germline V gene sequence: CDR1 SGHRS, CDR2 YFSETQ. The CDR3 is made up of 15 amino acids. The repertoire was sequenced with immunoSEQ multiplex PCR; TCRdb's copy has only in-frame clones and lacks some. The top ten clones hold roughly a tenth of a sample with about 28,000 clones, roughly 70% of them seen once. Turning to this clone: Its target is unknown.

The sample here was CD4+ T cells from PBMCs cultured with HCoV-NL63 spike peptides, taken after COVID-19 vaccination. The clonotype originates from a human donor who received a COVID-19 vaccine. This chain connects TRBV5-1 to TRBJ1-6; D unresolved. The CDR3 here is CASSLTDGDNSPLHF. In nucleotides, the CDR3 is TGCGCCAGCAGCCTGACGGACGGAGATAATTCACCCCTCCACTTT.